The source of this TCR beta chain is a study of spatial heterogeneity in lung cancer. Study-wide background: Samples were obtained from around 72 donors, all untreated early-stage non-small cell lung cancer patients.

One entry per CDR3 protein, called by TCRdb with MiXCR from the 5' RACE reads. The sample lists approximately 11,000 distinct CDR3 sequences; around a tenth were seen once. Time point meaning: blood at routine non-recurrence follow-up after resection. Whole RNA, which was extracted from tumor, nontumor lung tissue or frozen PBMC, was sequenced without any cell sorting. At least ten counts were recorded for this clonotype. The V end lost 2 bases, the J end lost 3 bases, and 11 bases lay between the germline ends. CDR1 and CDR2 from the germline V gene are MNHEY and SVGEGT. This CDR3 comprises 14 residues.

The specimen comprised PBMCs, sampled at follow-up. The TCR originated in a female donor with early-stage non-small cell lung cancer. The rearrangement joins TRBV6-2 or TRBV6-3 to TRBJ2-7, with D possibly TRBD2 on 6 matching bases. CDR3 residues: CASSYGGLYYEQYF. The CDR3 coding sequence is TGTGCCAGCAGTTACGGGGGACTTTACTACGAGCAGTACTTC.